The 3 T cell receptor beta chains below were found in one sample sequenced in a study of CD8+CD57+ T cells in acquired aplastic anemia. Patients included in sequencing had previously demonstrated CD8+CD57+ cell expansion by flow cytometry. The study profiled TCR beta VDJ and CDR3 using genomic DNA as template. Each CDR3 protein is one row after TCRdb ran MiXCR on the reads. The table has around 430,000 distinct CDR3 sequences, about a third seen once. Source material: sorted CD4+, CD8+, or CD8+CD57+ T cells (not recorded which) from PBMCs. All receptors come from a human donor with aplastic anemia.

This chain connects TRBV5-8 to TRBJ1-1; D might be TRBD1 (6 bases). The V and J ends lost 0 bases and 0 bases respectively, with 12 bases between them. CDR1 SGHTS and CDR2 YDEGEE come from the germline V gene. The CDR3 runs 16 residues. The CDR3 DNA reads as TGTGCCAGCAGCTTGGAGGGGGGCAGGATGAACACTGAAGCTTTCTTT. Its translation: CASSLEGGRMNTEAFF. The variable domain in full, completed from reference TRBV5-8 and TRBJ1-1, reads EAGVTQSPTHLIKTRGQQATLRCSPISGHTSVYWYQQALGLGLQFLLWYDEGEERNRGNFPPRFSGRQFPNYSSELNVNALELEDSALYLCASSLEGGRMNTEAFFGQGTRLTVV.

This chain connects TRBV12-3 or TRBV12-4 to TRBJ1-2; D is ambiguous. Trimming removed 1 base at V and 8 bases at J, with 11 bases between. The CDR3 contains 13 residues. The CDR3 nucleotides read TGTGCCAGCAGTTTAGAAGTAGGGTTGGGCTACACCTTC. Its translation: CASSLEVGLGYTF.

V usage is TRBV6-1 and J usage is TRBJ2-5; TRBD1 matches 10 bases. The trim removed 4 bases at V and 7 bases at J, leaving 3 bases unmatched. The length of the CDR3 is 13 residues. Germline CDR1 reads MNHNS; CDR2 reads SASEGT. The CDR3, as DNA: TGTGCCAGCAGTGGGGACAGGGGAGGGACCCAGTACTTC. It yields the protein CASSGDRGGTQYF.